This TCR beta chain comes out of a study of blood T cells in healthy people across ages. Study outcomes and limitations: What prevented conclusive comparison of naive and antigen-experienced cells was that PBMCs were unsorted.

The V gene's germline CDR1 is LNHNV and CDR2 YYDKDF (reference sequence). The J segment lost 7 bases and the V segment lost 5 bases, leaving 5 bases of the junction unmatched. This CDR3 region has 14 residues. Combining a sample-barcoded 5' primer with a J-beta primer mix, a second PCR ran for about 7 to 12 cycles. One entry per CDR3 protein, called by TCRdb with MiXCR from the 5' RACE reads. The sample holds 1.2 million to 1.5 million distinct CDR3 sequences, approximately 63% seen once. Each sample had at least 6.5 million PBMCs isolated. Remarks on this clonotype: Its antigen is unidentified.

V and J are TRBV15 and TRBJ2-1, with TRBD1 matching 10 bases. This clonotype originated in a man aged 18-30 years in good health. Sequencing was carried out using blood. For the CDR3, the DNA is TGTGCCACCAGCGGAGGGACAGGGGATAATGAGCAGTTCTTC. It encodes CATSGGTGDNEQFF.